This is a list of T cell receptor beta chains from one sample in a study of beta chain features in type 1 diabetes. Clones were read by immunoSEQ multiplex PCR, and TCRdb kept only the in-frame ones, dropping some. The sample yields approximately 470,000 clones, roughly 30% seen once. The sample consisted of naive CD4+ T cells from blood. These receptors came from a man between 18 and 35 years old in good health. The CDR3 runs from the conserved cysteine through the conserved F or W. The order of the fields is D gene, V gene, J gene, clone size, CDR3 DNA, CDR3 protein. D genes are given only for firm matches. Size is stated for part of the rows, as once, few or many counts, or as a class when the clone is expanded.

NA,TRBV6-1,TRBJ2-3,NA,TGTGCCAGCAAGGGCAGTAGCACAGATACGCAGTATTTT,CASKGSSTDTQYF
NA,TRBV5-1,TRBJ1-2,few,TGCGCCAGCAGCTTGATTGAGGGGAGTGATGGCTACACCTTC,CASSLIEGSDGYTF
TRBD2,TRBV7-9,TRBJ2-1,NA,TGTGCCAGCAGCCAGGGACTAGCGGACTACAATGAGCAGTTCTTC,CASSQGLADYNEQFF
NA,TRBV7-2,TRBJ1-1,few,TGTGCCAGCAGCTTGGGACATCGGAACACTGAAGCTTTCTTT,CASSLGHRNTEAFF
NA,TRBV29-1,TRBJ1-1,few,TGCAGCGGGGAACGGAACACTGAAGCTTTCTTT,CSGERNTEAFF
TRBD1,TRBV7-8,TRBJ2-4,NA,TGTGCCAGCAGCTCGACAGGGGGCATTGCCAAAAACATTCAGTACTTC,CASSSTGGIAKNIQYF
NA,TRBV9,TRBJ2-1,few,TGTGCCAGCAGCGTAGACAGTTACAATGAGCAGTTCTTC,CASSVDSYNEQFF
TRBD2,TRBV5-4,TRBJ2-3,NA,TGTGCCAGCAGCTTACCCCCGTCCAGCGGGAGCCCAGATACGCAGTATTTT,CASSLPPSSGSPDTQYF
NA,TRBV20-1,TRBJ2-5,NA,TGCAGTGCTCCCGTCGGGGAGACCCAGTACTTC,CSAPVGETQYF
NA,TRBV30,TRBJ2-3,few,TGTGCCTGGGATCCCGGGACCAGCACAGATACGCAGTATTTT,CAWDPGTSTDTQYF
NA,TRBV7-9,TRBJ2-3,NA,TGTGCCAGCAGACGGGCATACACAGATACGCAGTATTTT,CASRRAYTDTQYF
TRBD1,TRBV18,TRBJ2-1,few,TGTGCCAGCTCACCAAGGACAGGTGAGAATGAGCAGTTCTTC,CASSPRTGENEQFF
TRBD2,TRBV10-3,TRBJ2-7,few,TGTGCCATCAGCCCTACTAGCGGGGAAACCTACGAGCAGTACTTC,CAISPTSGETYEQYF
TRBD1,TRBV25-1,TRBJ2-2,NA,TGTGCCAGCAGGTCACAGGGGGGGAACACCGGGGAGCTGTTTTTT,CASRSQGGNTGELFF
NA,TRBV30,TRBJ2-5,few,TGTGCCTGGCGACAGGGAGGTGGCAATCGGACCCAGTACTTC,CAWRQGGGNRTQYF
NA,TRBV18,TRBJ1-1,NA,TGTGCCAGCTCACCATTTGGGGCCGGGACTGAAGCTTTCTTT,CASSPFGAGTEAFF
NA,TRBV11-2,TRBJ2-1,NA,TGTGCCAGCAGCCTTGGGACACGCAATGAGCAGTTCTTC,CASSLGTRNEQFF
TRBD2,TRBV7-9,TRBJ2-5,once,TGTGCCAGCAGCTCTAAGACTAGCGGGCGCCAAGAGACCCAGTACTTC,CASSSKTSGRQETQYF
NA,TRBV6-6,TRBJ2-7,once,TGTGCCAGCAGCGTGACTTTCGAGCAGTACTTC,CASSVTFEQYF
NA,TRBV7-9,TRBJ2-6,NA,TGTGCCAGCAGCTCCCCCGGCTCTGGGGCCAACGTCCTGACTTTC,CASSSPGSGANVLTF
TRBD1,TRBV30,TRBJ2-4,NA,TGTGCCTGGAGTCGGGACAGGGGGCTAGCCAAAAACATTCAGTACTTC,CAWSRDRGLAKNIQYF
NA,TRBV30,TRBJ2-5,NA,TGTGCCTGGAGCCTCCGGAGGCTGGAGACCCAGTACTTC,CAWSLRRLETQYF
NA,TRBV6-4,TRBJ2-7,NA,TGTGCCAGCAGTGCTGAGGGCGCGGGCCACGAGCAGTACTTC,CASSAEGAGHEQYF
TRBD1,TRBV30,TRBJ1-5,few,TGTGCCTGGAGTACCACAGGGGTAGGTCAGCCCCAGCATTTT,CAWSTTGVGQPQHF
NA,TRBV7-9,TRBJ2-6,NA,TGTGCCAGCAGCTCATACAGGGCCGCTGGGGCCAACGTCCTGACTTTC,CASSSYRAAGANVLTF
NA,TRBV14,TRBJ2-3,NA,TGTGCCAGCAGCCATCGACTAGGGTTAGCAGATACGCAGTATTTT,CASSHRLGLADTQYF
TRBD2,TRBV11-2,TRBJ2-5,few,TGTGCCAGCAGCTTAGTAGGAGGTGGCGGGAGGGCCGCAGAGACCCAGTACTTC,CASSLVGGGGRAAETQYF
TRBD1,TRBV9,TRBJ2-3,once,TGTGCCAGCAGCTTGGACAGGGGCGGCACAGATACGCAGTATTTT,CASSLDRGGTDTQYF
TRBD1,TRBV10-3,TRBJ1-1,NA,TGTGCCATCAGCGCGGACAGGGATGAGACTGAAGCTTTCTTT,CAISADRDETEAFF
TRBD2,TRBV7-9,TRBJ2-1,NA,TGTGCCAGCAGCTTAAGGCGGGAGGGCCGCGATGAGCAGTTCTTC,CASSLRREGRDEQFF
NA,TRBV29-1,TRBJ2-5,NA,TGCAGCGTTTTCGTTAACAACCAAGAGACCCAGTACTTC,CSVFVNNQETQYF
TRBD2,TRBV2,TRBJ2-1,few,TGTGCCAGCAAAGTACTAGCGGACTCCTACAATGAGCAGTTCTTC,CASKVLADSYNEQFF
NA,TRBV29-1,TRBJ2-5,few,TGCAGCGTTCGCGGGGCCCCCCAAGAGACCCAGTACTTC,CSVRGAPQETQYF
NA,TRBV9,TRBJ2-5,NA,TGTGCCAGCAGCGTAGGTTCGGCCGCGATCCAAGAGACCCAGTACTTC,CASSVGSAAIQETQYF